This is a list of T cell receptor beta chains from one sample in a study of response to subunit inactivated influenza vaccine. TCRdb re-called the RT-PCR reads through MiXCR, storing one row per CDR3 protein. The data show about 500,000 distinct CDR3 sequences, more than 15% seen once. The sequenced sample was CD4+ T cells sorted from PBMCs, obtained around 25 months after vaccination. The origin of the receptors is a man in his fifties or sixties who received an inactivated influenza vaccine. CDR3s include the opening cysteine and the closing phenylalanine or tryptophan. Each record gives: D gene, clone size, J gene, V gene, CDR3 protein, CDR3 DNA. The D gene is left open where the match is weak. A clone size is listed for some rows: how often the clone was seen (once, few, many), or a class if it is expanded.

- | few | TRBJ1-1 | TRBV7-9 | CASSLALWGPGNTEAFF | TGTGCCAGCAGCTTAGCGCTTTGGGGGCCCGGGAACACTGAAGCTTTCTTT
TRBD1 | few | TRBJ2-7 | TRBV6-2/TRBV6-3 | CASSYTGQGAHEQYF | TGTGCCAGCAGTTACACGGGACAGGGGGCCCACGAGCAGTACTTC
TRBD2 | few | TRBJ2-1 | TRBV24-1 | CATSGGTSGYNEQFF | TGTGCCACCAGTGGCGGGACTAGCGGGTACAATGAGCAGTTCTTC
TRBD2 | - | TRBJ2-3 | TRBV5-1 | CASSRTSGTTDTQYF | TGCGCCAGCAGCAGGACTAGCGGAACCACAGATACGCAGTATTTT
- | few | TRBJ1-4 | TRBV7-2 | CASGAVGGPGEKLFF | TGTGCCAGCGGGGCGGTCGGGGGGCCCGGTGAAAAACTGTTTTTT
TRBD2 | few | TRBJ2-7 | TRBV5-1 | CASSLSGGLEQYF | TGCGCCAGCAGCTTGAGCGGGGGGCTCGAGCAGTACTTC
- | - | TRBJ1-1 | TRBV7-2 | CASSKQHADTEAFF | TGTGCCAGCAGCAAACAACATGCGGACACTGAAGCTTTCTTT
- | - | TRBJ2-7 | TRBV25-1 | CASSDNMRAGEQYF | TGTGCCAGCAGTGATAATATGAGGGCGGGCGAGCAGTACTTC
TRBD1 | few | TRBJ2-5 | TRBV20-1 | CSARQDLGGNQETQYF | TGCAGTGCTAGACAGGACCTAGGGGGCAACCAAGAGACCCAGTACTTC
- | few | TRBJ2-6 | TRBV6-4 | CASESGKRSSGANVLTF | TGTGCCAGCGAGTCAGGGAAAAGGAGCTCTGGGGCCAACGTCCTGACTTTC
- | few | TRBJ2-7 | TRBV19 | CASSIGATSYEQYF | TGTGCCAGTAGTATTGGGGCGACCTCCTACGAGCAGTACTTC
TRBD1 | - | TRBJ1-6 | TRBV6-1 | CASSRDRARNSPLHF | TGTGCCAGCAGCCGAGACAGGGCCAGAAATTCACCCCTCCACTTT
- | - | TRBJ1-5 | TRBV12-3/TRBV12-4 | CASTGQLRGNQPQHF | TGTGCCAGCACTGGACAGTTAAGGGGCAATCAGCCCCAGCATTTT
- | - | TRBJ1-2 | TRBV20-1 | CSAPTGALFGYTF | TGCAGTGCTCCGACCGGGGCTTTATTTGGCTACACCTTC
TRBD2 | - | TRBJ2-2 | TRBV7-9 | CASRRRTSGGTGELFF | TGTGCCAGCAGACGAAGGACTAGCGGGGGCACCGGGGAGCTGTTTTTT
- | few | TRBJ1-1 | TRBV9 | CASSVGRNTEAFF | TGTGCCAGCAGCGTAGGGAGGAACACTGAAGCTTTCTTT
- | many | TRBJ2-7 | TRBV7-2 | CASSTSPGQDLYEQYF | TGTGCCAGCAGCACATCACCGGGACAAGACCTCTACGAGCAGTACTTC
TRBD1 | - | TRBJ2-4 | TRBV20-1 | CSASPEGAWNIQYF | TGCAGTGCTAGCCCAGAGGGGGCATGGAACATTCAGTACTTC
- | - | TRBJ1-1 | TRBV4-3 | CASSQDLWVGKGFGAFF | TGCGCCAGCAGCCAAGATCTTTGGGTCGGGAAGGGGTTCGGAGCTTTCTTT
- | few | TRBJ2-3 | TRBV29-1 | CSVDTSTDTQYF | TGCAGCGTTGATACTAGCACAGATACGCAGTATTTT
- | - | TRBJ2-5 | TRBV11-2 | CASSFSWASGQETQYF | TGTGCCAGCAGCTTCAGTTGGGCAAGCGGGCAAGAGACCCAGTACTTC
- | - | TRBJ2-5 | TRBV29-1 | CSVWAAPETQYF | TGCAGCGTTTGGGCAGCTCCTGAGACCCAGTACTTC